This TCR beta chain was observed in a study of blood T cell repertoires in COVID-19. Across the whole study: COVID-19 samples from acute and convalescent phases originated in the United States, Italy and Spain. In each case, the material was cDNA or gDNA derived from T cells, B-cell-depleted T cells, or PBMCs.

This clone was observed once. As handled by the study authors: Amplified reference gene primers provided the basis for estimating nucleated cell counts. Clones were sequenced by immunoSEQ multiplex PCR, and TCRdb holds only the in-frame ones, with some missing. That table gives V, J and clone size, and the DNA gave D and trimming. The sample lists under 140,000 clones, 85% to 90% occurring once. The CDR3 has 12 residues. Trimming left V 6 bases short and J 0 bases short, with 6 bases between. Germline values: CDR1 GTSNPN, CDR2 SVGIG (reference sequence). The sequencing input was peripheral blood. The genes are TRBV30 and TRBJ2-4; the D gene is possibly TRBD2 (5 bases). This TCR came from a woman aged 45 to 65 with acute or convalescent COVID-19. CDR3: CACGVAKNIQYF. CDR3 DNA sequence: TGTGCCTGCGGGGTAGCCAAAAACATTCAGTACTTC.